The entry below describes one TCR beta chain. The germline CDR1 and CDR2 sequences are MGHRA and YSYEKL. The CDR3 sequence is 16 residues long. V lost 1 base, J lost 4 bases, and 16 bases lay in between. The sample originates from a study of Graves' ophthalmopathy and Graves' hyperthyroidism. Transcripts of RNA were the source for amplifying TCR beta CDR3 regions. An initial RT-PCR round employing HTBI primers preceded a second-round multiplex PCR. TCRdb re-called the multiplex PCR reads through MiXCR, storing one row per CDR3 protein. The sample lists more than 550,000 distinct CDR3 sequences; about 38% were seen once.

The sequenced sample was peripheral blood. This chain connects TRBV4-1 to TRBJ1-2; D perhaps matches TRBD1 (5 bases). This TCR was recovered from an adult man with Graves' ophthalmopathy. CDR3 sequence: CASSQVVTEDAYGYTF. CDR3 nucleotide sequence: TGCGCCAGCAGCCAAGTTGTGACAGAGGATGCCTATGGCTACACCTTC.